Listed below are T cell receptor beta chains from one sample, sequenced in a study of CD8 T cells in ankylosing spondylitis. TCRdb reanalysed the 5' RACE reads using MiXCR and keeps one entry per CDR3 protein. The sample lists around 490,000 distinct CDR3 sequences; approximately 5.3% were seen once. Sequencing was carried out using blood, either unsorted or a sorted T cell fraction (not recorded which). These receptors came from a male donor with ankylosing spondylitis. Both conserved end residues are part of each CDR3. A D gene is named only where the DNA matches it firmly. Clone size is shown for a subset of rows, as once, few, many or a class of expanded clone.

j_gene: TRBJ2-1; d_gene: TRBD2; v_gene: TRBV20-1; abundance: NA; CDR3nt: TGCAGTGCTAGACCTAGCGGGGGGGGACTTTACAATGAGCAGTTCTTC; CDR3aa: CSARPSGGGLYNEQFF
j_gene: TRBJ1-1; d_gene: TRBD1; v_gene: TRBV6-5; abundance: NA; CDR3nt: TGTGCCAGCAGTTACTGGACAGGGGGAAACACTGAAGCTTTCTTT; CDR3aa: CASSYWTGGNTEAFF
j_gene: TRBJ2-1; d_gene: TRBD2; v_gene: TRBV10-2; abundance: NA; CDR3nt: TGCGCCAGCATGGAGACTAGCGGTACCTACAATGAGCAGTTCTTC; CDR3aa: CASMETSGTYNEQFF
j_gene: TRBJ2-7; d_gene: NA; v_gene: TRBV11-2; abundance: many; CDR3nt: TGTGCCAGCAGCCTGCGGTTGGAATACGAGCAGTACTTC; CDR3aa: CASSLRLEYEQYF
j_gene: TRBJ2-1; d_gene: TRBD2; v_gene: TRBV20-1; abundance: NA; CDR3nt: TGCAGTGCTAGGCCATACCGGACTAGCGGCTCCTACAATGAGCAGTTCTTC; CDR3aa: CSARPYRTSGSYNEQFF
j_gene: TRBJ2-1; d_gene: NA; v_gene: TRBV6-2/TRBV6-3; abundance: many; CDR3nt: TGTGCCAGCAGGCCGTCCGGGGCGAACAATGAGCAGTTCTTC; CDR3aa: CASRPSGANNEQFF
j_gene: TRBJ2-3; d_gene: NA; v_gene: TRBV20-1; abundance: many; CDR3nt: TGCAGTGCTACACAGGGAGGGCCAGATACGCAGTATTTT; CDR3aa: CSATQGGPDTQYF
j_gene: TRBJ2-5; d_gene: NA; v_gene: TRBV4-3; abundance: NA; CDR3nt: TGCGCCAGCAGCCAAGATTTCGTGGCAGGGGGGGAGACCCAGTACTTC; CDR3aa: CASSQDFVAGGETQYF
j_gene: TRBJ2-7; d_gene: NA; v_gene: TRBV20-1; abundance: many; CDR3nt: TGCAGTGCTAGACCCTACGAGCAGTACTTC; CDR3aa: CSARPYEQYF
j_gene: TRBJ2-3; d_gene: NA; v_gene: TRBV9; abundance: few; CDR3nt: TGTGCCAGCAGCGTACAGGGTATGGCAGATACGCAGTATTTT; CDR3aa: CASSVQGMADTQYF
j_gene: TRBJ1-1; d_gene: TRBD1; v_gene: TRBV11-2; abundance: many; CDR3nt: TGTGCCAGCAGTTCTCAACGACAGGGGGCAACTGAAGCTTTCTTT; CDR3aa: CASSSQRQGATEAFF
j_gene: TRBJ1-6; d_gene: NA; v_gene: TRBV7-9; abundance: many; CDR3nt: TGTGCCAGCAGCCATGAGGGGGTTAATTCACCCCTCCACTTT; CDR3aa: CASSHEGVNSPLHF
j_gene: TRBJ2-7; d_gene: NA; v_gene: TRBV20-1; abundance: many; CDR3nt: TGCAGTGCTAGGGGCTCCCAGGGGCAGTACTTC; CDR3aa: CSARGSQGQYF
j_gene: TRBJ1-6; d_gene: NA; v_gene: TRBV27; abundance: many; CDR3nt: TGTGCCAGCAGTTTATACGGTTCACCCCTCCACTTT; CDR3aa: CASSLYGSPLHF
j_gene: TRBJ2-7; d_gene: TRBD2; v_gene: TRBV5-1; abundance: many; CDR3nt: TGCGCCAGCAGCTGGCTAGCGGCAAACTCCTACGAGCAGTACTTC; CDR3aa: CASSWLAANSYEQYF
j_gene: TRBJ2-3; d_gene: NA; v_gene: TRBV11-2; abundance: many; CDR3nt: TGTGCCAGCAGACAGGGGGGGCTAGATACGCAGTATTTT; CDR3aa: CASRQGGLDTQYF
j_gene: TRBJ1-1; d_gene: NA; v_gene: TRBV5-3; abundance: NA; CDR3nt: TGTGCCAGAAGCTTGCGGACTGAAGCTTTCTTT; CDR3aa: CARSLRTEAFF
j_gene: TRBJ1-2; d_gene: NA; v_gene: TRBV9; abundance: few; CDR3nt: TGTGCCAGCAGCGTAAACAGGGAGTACATGAACTATGGCTACACCTTC; CDR3aa: CASSVNREYMNYGYTF
j_gene: TRBJ2-7; d_gene: TRBD2; v_gene: TRBV6-6; abundance: many; CDR3nt: TGTGCCGCCCTAGCGGGGTACGAGCAGTACTTC; CDR3aa: CAALAGYEQYF
j_gene: TRBJ2-5; d_gene: TRBD1; v_gene: TRBV5-6; abundance: many; CDR3nt: TGTGCCAGCAGCCCGGACAGGATAGAAGAGACCCAGTACTTC; CDR3aa: CASSPDRIEETQYF
j_gene: TRBJ2-7; d_gene: TRBD1; v_gene: TRBV7-2; abundance: many; CDR3nt: TGTGCCAGCAGCGCGGGACAGGACTACGAGCAGTACTTC; CDR3aa: CASSAGQDYEQYF
j_gene: TRBJ2-2; d_gene: NA; v_gene: TRBV4-1; abundance: many; CDR3nt: TGCGCCAGCAGCCAATCCAGGGGCAGGGGTGGTAGGACCGGGGAGCTGTTTTTT; CDR3aa: CASSQSRGRGGRTGELFF
j_gene: TRBJ1-1; d_gene: TRBD1; v_gene: TRBV29-1; abundance: many; CDR3nt: TGCAGCGTGACAGGGTCGACCACTGAAGCTTTCTTT; CDR3aa: CSVTGSTTEAFF
j_gene: TRBJ1-1; d_gene: NA; v_gene: TRBV20-1; abundance: many; CDR3nt: TGCAGTGCTGGGGTCGGCACCGTTGAAGCTTTCTTT; CDR3aa: CSAGVGTVEAFF
j_gene: TRBJ2-5; d_gene: NA; v_gene: TRBV20-1; abundance: many; CDR3nt: TGCAGTGCTAGGAAGACCGAGGGCTGGGAGACCCAGTACTTC; CDR3aa: CSARKTEGWETQYF
j_gene: TRBJ2-5; d_gene: NA; v_gene: TRBV5-1; abundance: many; CDR3nt: TGCGCCAGCAGGGGGAAGACCCAGTACTTC; CDR3aa: CASRGKTQYF
j_gene: TRBJ1-3; d_gene: TRBD1; v_gene: TRBV7-2; abundance: many; CDR3nt: TGTGCCAGCAGCTTAGTCAGGGGGCCTGGAAACACCATATATTTT; CDR3aa: CASSLVRGPGNTIYF
j_gene: TRBJ2-3; d_gene: TRBD1; v_gene: TRBV28; abundance: many; CDR3nt: TGTGCCAGCAGCGGACCGGGACAGGGAGGGGATACGCAGTATTTT; CDR3aa: CASSGPGQGGDTQYF
j_gene: TRBJ1-1; d_gene: NA; v_gene: TRBV19; abundance: few; CDR3nt: TGTGCCAGTAGTCCCCGACAGGCCGACAGGGAAGCTTTCTTT; CDR3aa: CASSPRQADREAFF
j_gene: TRBJ2-7; d_gene: TRBD1; v_gene: TRBV12-3/TRBV12-4; abundance: many; CDR3nt: TGTGCCAGCAGTAACCGGGACAGGGGGAAACACGAGCAGTACTTC; CDR3aa: CASSNRDRGKHEQYF
j_gene: TRBJ1-2; d_gene: NA; v_gene: TRBV5-1; abundance: many; CDR3nt: TGCGCCAGCAGCTTGGACGGACGGCCTTACTTC; CDR3aa: CASSLDGRPYF
j_gene: TRBJ1-2; d_gene: NA; v_gene: TRBV10-3; abundance: many; CDR3nt: TGTGCCATCAGTGACCCGGGACGACGCTATGGCTACACCTTC; CDR3aa: CAISDPGRRYGYTF
j_gene: TRBJ2-5; d_gene: NA; v_gene: TRBV12-3/TRBV12-4; abundance: NA; CDR3nt: TGTGCCAGCAGTTTATCCTGGAGAACCCGACAAGAGACCCAGTACTTC; CDR3aa: CASSLSWRTRQETQYF
j_gene: TRBJ2-7; d_gene: NA; v_gene: TRBV5-6; abundance: many; CDR3nt: TGTGCCAGCAGCCAGAACCGGGACATGACCTACGAGCAGTACTTC; CDR3aa: CASSQNRDMTYEQYF
j_gene: TRBJ2-3; d_gene: TRBD2; v_gene: TRBV4-1; abundance: few; CDR3nt: TGCGCCAGCAGCCAAGGTTGGGCGGGGGTAATGAGCACAGATACGCAGTATTTT; CDR3aa: CASSQGWAGVMSTDTQYF
j_gene: TRBJ1-5; d_gene: TRBD1; v_gene: TRBV20-1; abundance: many; CDR3nt: TGCAGTGCTAGATCCGACAGGGCTATTCAGCCCCAGCATTTT; CDR3aa: CSARSDRAIQPQHF
j_gene: TRBJ2-2; d_gene: NA; v_gene: TRBV6-1; abundance: many; CDR3nt: TGTGCCAGCAGTGAAGATTACAGGGTTGACACCGGGGAGCTGTTTTTT; CDR3aa: CASSEDYRVDTGELFF
j_gene: TRBJ1-6; d_gene: TRBD1; v_gene: TRBV20-1; abundance: many; CDR3nt: TGCAGTGTAGACAGGGGTCCCATTAATTCACCCCTCCACTTT; CDR3aa: CSVDRGPINSPLHF
j_gene: TRBJ2-7; d_gene: NA; v_gene: TRBV27; abundance: many; CDR3nt: TGTGCCAGCAGTTTAGTTAGGAGCTCCTACGAGCAGTACTTC; CDR3aa: CASSLVRSSYEQYF
j_gene: TRBJ2-5; d_gene: NA; v_gene: TRBV6-5; abundance: many; CDR3nt: TGTGCCAGCAGTTACTCGTACACCCAGTACTTC; CDR3aa: CASSYSYTQYF
j_gene: TRBJ2-1; d_gene: NA; v_gene: TRBV20-1; abundance: many; CDR3nt: TGCAGTGCTAGAGATCTCGGGAGCTACAATGAGCAGTTCTTC; CDR3aa: CSARDLGSYNEQFF
j_gene: TRBJ2-7; d_gene: NA; v_gene: TRBV11-2; abundance: few; CDR3nt: TGTGCCAGCAGCACCACAGGACCGTCCGAGCAGTACTTC; CDR3aa: CASSTTGPSEQYF
j_gene: TRBJ2-3; d_gene: NA; v_gene: TRBV11-2; abundance: many; CDR3nt: TGTGCCAGCAGCTCCCCGATCCGACAGGCTTTTTTCACAGATACGCAGTATTTT; CDR3aa: CASSSPIRQAFFTDTQYF
j_gene: TRBJ2-2; d_gene: NA; v_gene: TRBV20-1; abundance: many; CDR3nt: TGCAGTGCTAGTAAGGGTAGCAACACCGGGGAGCTGTTTTTT; CDR3aa: CSASKGSNTGELFF
j_gene: TRBJ1-4; d_gene: NA; v_gene: TRBV10-3; abundance: NA; CDR3nt: TGTGCCATCAGCCCCTTTGGCGAAAAACTGTTTTTT; CDR3aa: CAISPFGEKLFF
j_gene: TRBJ1-5; d_gene: TRBD1; v_gene: TRBV12-3/TRBV12-4; abundance: many; CDR3nt: TGTGCCAGCGAGGACAGGGACGGAATTGGCAATCAGCCCCAGCATTTT; CDR3aa: CASEDRDGIGNQPQHF
j_gene: TRBJ2-1; d_gene: TRBD2; v_gene: TRBV10-3; abundance: few; CDR3nt: TGTGCCATACAATCCACTAGCGGGAGTATTTATGAGCAGTTCTTC; CDR3aa: CAIQSTSGSIYEQFF
j_gene: TRBJ2-1; d_gene: TRBD1; v_gene: TRBV5-6; abundance: few; CDR3nt: TGTGCCAGCAGAAGGGTGGACAGGGACTACAATGAGCAGTTCTTC; CDR3aa: CASRRVDRDYNEQFF
j_gene: TRBJ2-7; d_gene: NA; v_gene: TRBV6-2/TRBV6-3; abundance: many; CDR3nt: TGTGCCAGCAGAACAGTCCTCTCCTACGAGCAGTACTTC; CDR3aa: CASRTVLSYEQYF
j_gene: TRBJ2-3; d_gene: NA; v_gene: TRBV5-1; abundance: many; CDR3nt: TGCGCCAGCAGCACTGGAGCCGGATTCACAGATACGCAGTATTTT; CDR3aa: CASSTGAGFTDTQYF
j_gene: TRBJ1-1; d_gene: NA; v_gene: TRBV18; abundance: many; CDR3nt: TGTGCCAGCAACCCGCGGGGCGCGAATACTGAAGCTTTCTTT; CDR3aa: CASNPRGANTEAFF
j_gene: TRBJ2-7; d_gene: TRBD1; v_gene: TRBV10-3; abundance: many; CDR3nt: TGTGCCATCAGTGTATGGAGTCCAGGGGGCACCTACGAGCAGTACTTC; CDR3aa: CAISVWSPGGTYEQYF
j_gene: TRBJ1-1; d_gene: NA; v_gene: TRBV20-1; abundance: many; CDR3nt: TGCAGTGCTAGAGATGAGGCCTTTGAAGCTTTCTTT; CDR3aa: CSARDEAFEAFF
j_gene: TRBJ1-5; d_gene: TRBD1; v_gene: TRBV12-3/TRBV12-4; abundance: many; CDR3nt: TGTGCCAGCAGTTTAGGGACAGGGGGTTATCAGCCCCAGCATTTT; CDR3aa: CASSLGTGGYQPQHF
j_gene: TRBJ1-2; d_gene: TRBD1; v_gene: TRBV6-1; abundance: many; CDR3nt: TGTGCCAGCGATAGGGGGCCAGTCTATGGCTACACCTTC; CDR3aa: CASDRGPVYGYTF
j_gene: TRBJ1-1; d_gene: NA; v_gene: TRBV7-9; abundance: many; CDR3nt: TGTGCCAGCAGCTTAACGGGACAGAACACTGAAGCTTTCTTT; CDR3aa: CASSLTGQNTEAFF
j_gene: TRBJ1-6; d_gene: NA; v_gene: TRBV5-1; abundance: many; CDR3nt: TGCGCCAGCTCTGAGCCCGACGATTCACCCCTCCACTTT; CDR3aa: CASSEPDDSPLHF